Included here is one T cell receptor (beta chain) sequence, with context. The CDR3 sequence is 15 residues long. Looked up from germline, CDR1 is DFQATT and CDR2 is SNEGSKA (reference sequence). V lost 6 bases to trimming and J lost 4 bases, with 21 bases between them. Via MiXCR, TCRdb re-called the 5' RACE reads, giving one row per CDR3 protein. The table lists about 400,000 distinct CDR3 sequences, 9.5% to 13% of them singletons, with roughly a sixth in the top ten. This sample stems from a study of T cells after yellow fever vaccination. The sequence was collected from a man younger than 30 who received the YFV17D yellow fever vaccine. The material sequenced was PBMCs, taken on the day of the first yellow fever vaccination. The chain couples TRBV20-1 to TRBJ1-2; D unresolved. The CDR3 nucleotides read TGCAGTGCCAGCCCCGCCGGGCAGGCGGGCTATGGCTACACCTTC. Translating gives CSASPAGQAGYGYTF.